A selection of T cell receptor beta chains follows, all from one sample in a study of cytomegalovirus exposure and HLA in healthy donors. Assay: immunoSEQ multiplex PCR; the TCRdb copy retains only in-frame clones and omits some. The sample has 180,000 or so clones, approximately 85% seen once. The sequenced material came from PBMCs. The source of these receptors is a man between 18 and 35 years old in good health and CMV-seropositive. CDR3s include the opening cysteine and the closing phenylalanine or tryptophan. Expanded clones get a size class; other rows say once, few or many, or leave the size out.

v_gene: TRBV10-2; abundance: .; j_gene: TRBJ2-7; CDR3aa: CASSVLPYSLETIAYEQYF
v_gene: TRBV18; abundance: .; j_gene: TRBJ1-3; CDR3aa: CASSRRDRISGNTIYF
v_gene: TRBV5-1; abundance: .; j_gene: TRBJ2-6; CDR3aa: CASSASSGANVLTF
v_gene: TRBV6-5; abundance: .; j_gene: TRBJ1-4; CDR3aa: CASSGYRGELFF
v_gene: TRBV2; abundance: .; j_gene: TRBJ2-1; CDR3aa: CASSSGTNNEQFF
v_gene: TRBV7-2; abundance: .; j_gene: TRBJ1-5; CDR3aa: CASSLEGLNQPQHF
v_gene: TRBV5-1; abundance: .; j_gene: TRBJ2-1; CDR3aa: CASSLALDSYNEQFF
v_gene: TRBV19; abundance: .; j_gene: TRBJ2-3; CDR3aa: CASSRQGVLDTDTQYF
v_gene: TRBV7-9; abundance: .; j_gene: TRBJ1-5; CDR3aa: CASSLGGSRNQPQHF
v_gene: TRBV5-1; abundance: .; j_gene: TRBJ2-5; CDR3aa: CASSLVIAGAQETQYF
v_gene: TRBV9; abundance: .; j_gene: TRBJ2-1; CDR3aa: CASSARGVYNEQFF
v_gene: TRBV5-1; abundance: .; j_gene: TRBJ2-7; CDR3aa: CASSFAGDYEQYF
v_gene: TRBV7-8; abundance: .; j_gene: TRBJ1-4; CDR3aa: CASSLGGGYTNEKLFF
v_gene: TRBV5-4; abundance: .; j_gene: TRBJ1-6; CDR3aa: CASSGPTGSSSPLHF
v_gene: TRBV29-1; abundance: .; j_gene: TRBJ1-4; CDR3aa: CSVAGQGVEKLFF
v_gene: TRBV5-1; abundance: .; j_gene: TRBJ2-5; CDR3aa: CASRITRETQYF
v_gene: TRBV19; abundance: .; j_gene: TRBJ1-3; CDR3aa: CASTLSSGNTIYF
v_gene: TRBV6-4; abundance: .; j_gene: TRBJ2-1; CDR3aa: CASSDSTSGYNEQFF
v_gene: TRBV5-4; abundance: once; j_gene: TRBJ2-2; CDR3aa: CASSLNAGELFF
v_gene: TRBV5-1; abundance: .; j_gene: TRBJ2-1; CDR3aa: CATRSPAYNEQFF
v_gene: TRBV18; abundance: .; j_gene: TRBJ1-1; CDR3aa: CASSPPGNRELAFF
v_gene: TRBV5-4; abundance: .; j_gene: TRBJ1-2; CDR3aa: CASSLEQTNYGYTF
v_gene: TRBV7-9; abundance: .; j_gene: TRBJ2-1; CDR3aa: CASSLAGGVREQFF
v_gene: TRBV27; abundance: .; j_gene: TRBJ1-1; CDR3aa: CASSWGLPFGMNTEAFF
v_gene: TRBV6-5; abundance: .; j_gene: TRBJ2-7; CDR3aa: CASSYGQGGEQYF
v_gene: TRBV29-1; abundance: .; j_gene: TRBJ1-2; CDR3aa: CSVFRDGYTF
v_gene: TRBV10-3; abundance: .; j_gene: TRBJ1-5; CDR3aa: CAISDGRGNQPQHF
v_gene: TRBV5-1; abundance: .; j_gene: TRBJ2-1; CDR3aa: CASSPAGGAYNEQFF
v_gene: TRBV15; abundance: .; j_gene: TRBJ2-1; CDR3aa: CATSRLQGSIPHNEQFF
v_gene: TRBV27; abundance: .; j_gene: TRBJ2-2; CDR3aa: CASSFRRGTGELFF
v_gene: TRBV7-9; abundance: .; j_gene: TRBJ2-7; CDR3aa: CASSLASGQGEQYF
v_gene: TRBV19; abundance: .; j_gene: TRBJ1-4; CDR3aa: CASSISGTNEKLFF
v_gene: TRBV5-6; abundance: .; j_gene: TRBJ1-6; CDR3aa: CASSLARGYNSPLHF
v_gene: TRBV7-3; abundance: .; j_gene: TRBJ1-6; CDR3aa: CASSLTSQGGSPLHF
v_gene: TRBV5-6; abundance: .; j_gene: TRBJ1-5; CDR3aa: CASSFCVQQIHRNQPQHF
v_gene: TRBV11-2; abundance: .; j_gene: TRBJ2-5; CDR3aa: CASSSRLAGGQETQYF
v_gene: TRBV7-8; abundance: .; j_gene: TRBJ2-5; CDR3aa: CASSLARVSRTQYF
v_gene: TRBV6-1; abundance: .; j_gene: TRBJ2-7; CDR3aa: CAGGPWNYEQYF
v_gene: TRBV9; abundance: .; j_gene: TRBJ2-1; CDR3aa: CASSVDFVAGGRYNEQFF
v_gene: TRBV4-2; abundance: .; j_gene: TRBJ2-1; CDR3aa: CASSQQTSGQFF
v_gene: TRBV7-2; abundance: .; j_gene: TRBJ2-5; CDR3aa: CASSLGRQGGKETQYF
v_gene: TRBV19; abundance: .; j_gene: TRBJ2-1; CDR3aa: CASSLSSGSYNEQFF
v_gene: TRBV25-1; abundance: .; j_gene: TRBJ1-2; CDR3aa: CASSEYFLDTPGGYGYTF
v_gene: TRBV18; abundance: once; j_gene: TRBJ1-6; CDR3aa: CASSYGQERGLKSPLHF
v_gene: TRBV5-1; abundance: .; j_gene: TRBJ1-6; CDR3aa: CASSRDIGKNSPLHF
v_gene: TRBV4-1; abundance: .; j_gene: TRBJ1-5; CDR3aa: CASSQDQGLDQPQHF
v_gene: TRBV13; abundance: .; j_gene: TRBJ2-5; CDR3aa: CASTLPGETQYF
v_gene: TRBV11-2; abundance: .; j_gene: TRBJ2-7; CDR3aa: CASSPIAGYQDPYEQYF
v_gene: TRBV21-1; abundance: once; j_gene: TRBJ2-7; CDR3aa: CASSTVRQGGYEQYF
v_gene: TRBV7-9; abundance: .; j_gene: TRBJ2-3; CDR3aa: CASSHPGQDTDTQYF
v_gene: TRBV25-1; abundance: once; j_gene: TRBJ2-5; CDR3aa: CATDREGETQYF
v_gene: TRBV4-1; abundance: .; j_gene: TRBJ2-7; CDR3aa: CASSLSFPWGPGIISYEQYF
v_gene: TRBV4-1; abundance: .; j_gene: TRBJ1-6; CDR3aa: CASSQVEAGGAHFNSPLHF
v_gene: TRBV14; abundance: .; j_gene: TRBJ2-7; CDR3aa: CASSRDRGPDEQYF
v_gene: TRBV7-2; abundance: .; j_gene: TRBJ2-7; CDR3aa: CASRRGTYEQYF
v_gene: TRBV21-1; abundance: .; j_gene: TRBJ2-3; CDR3aa: CASSKASEGLIQTDTQYF
v_gene: TRBV2; abundance: .; j_gene: TRBJ1-2; CDR3aa: CASTGNLNYGYTF
v_gene: TRBV29-1; abundance: .; j_gene: TRBJ1-2; CDR3aa: CSVPTGPPPNYGYTF
v_gene: TRBV18; abundance: .; j_gene: TRBJ2-7; CDR3aa: CASSPTGDSGEQYF